This record concerns one T cell receptor beta chain sequence. V trimming: 5 bases; J trimming: 8 bases; junction bases outside the gene matches: 16. The CDR3 sequence is 17 residues long. CDR1 is MNHNS and CDR2 is SASEGT in the germline V gene. The data were obtained in a study of T-cell reconstitution after alpha-beta-depleted transplantation in children. Unique molecular identifiers were used to barcode this TCRbeta library. Each CDR3 protein is one row after TCRdb ran MiXCR on the PCR reads. The sample contains 350,000 to 400,000 distinct CDR3 sequences, 20% of which appear only once. The chain carries TRBV6-1 and TRBJ2-1; 9 bases are a match to TRBD2. Sequencing was performed on PBMCs from the stem cell graft donor, taken from the stem cell graft. The source of this sequence is a human donor who donated a stem cell graft to a child with acute myeloid leukemia. CDR3 residues: CASSLRWYSAGGDEQFF. The CDR3 DNA follows: TGTGCCAGCAGTCTCCGATGGTATAGCGCGGGAGGGGATGAGCAGTTCTTC.